The sample holds a few counts of the clone carrying this TCR beta chain. J lost 8 bases, V lost 5 bases, and 10 bases had no gene match. From germline, CDR1 is SGHAT and CDR2 FQNNGV. The CDR3 is 14 amino acids. Only in-frame clones appear in the TCRdb table, and some are missing; sequencing was by immunoSEQ multiplex PCR. The data contain 95,000 to 150,000 clones, about four fifths of them singletons. The sample originates from a study of blood T cell repertoires in COVID-19. Study in general: Samples taken during acute and convalescent COVID-19 were collected in the United States, Italy and Spain. PBMCs, B-cell-depleted T cells, or T cells provided the cDNA or gDNA that made up the material.

The chain employs TRBV11-2 and TRBJ1-2, with 8 bases lining up with TRBD1. The sequence derives from a woman in her seventies with acute or convalescent COVID-19. The sequenced sample consisted of peripheral blood. The CDR3 sequence is CASSPRTGPGGYTF. CDR3 sequence (DNA): TGTGCCAGCAGCCCGAGGACAGGGCCAGGGGGCTACACCTTC.